This is a list of T cell receptor beta chains from one sample in a study of shared clonotypes between healthy human individuals. This table comes from immunoSEQ multiplex PCR, and its TCRdb copy is limited to in-frame clones, with some not included. The top ten clones hold over 1% of a sample with 1.4 million to 1.5 million clones, approximately 97% of them seen once. Sequencing was performed on naive CD4+ T cells sorted from blood. Receptor source: a man younger than 45 in good health. CDR3s include the opening cysteine and the closing phenylalanine or tryptophan. A D gene is named only where the DNA matches it firmly. Rows give clone size only sometimes, using once, few, many, or a class for an expanded clone.

abundance: NA; j_gene: TRBJ2-7; d_gene: TRBD1; v_gene: TRBV9; CDR3aa: CASSVGTGSSYEQYF; CDR3nt: TGTGCCAGCAGCGTCGGGACAGGGAGCTCCTACGAGCAGTACTTC
abundance: NA; j_gene: TRBJ2-7; d_gene: NA; v_gene: TRBV7-6; CDR3aa: CASSLAGRDSSYEQYF; CDR3nt: TGTGCCAGCAGCTTAGCGGGCAGGGATAGCTCCTACGAGCAGTACTTC
abundance: NA; j_gene: TRBJ2-7; d_gene: NA; v_gene: TRBV27; CDR3aa: CASSLNGLRYEQYF; CDR3nt: TGTGCCAGCAGTTTAAACGGGTTGCGCTACGAGCAGTACTTC
abundance: NA; j_gene: TRBJ2-2; d_gene: NA; v_gene: TRBV14; CDR3aa: CASSPLLDRSTGELFF; CDR3nt: TGTGCCAGCAGCCCCCTTCTGGATCGGAGCACCGGGGAGCTGTTTTTT
abundance: NA; j_gene: TRBJ1-2; d_gene: NA; v_gene: TRBV28; CDR3aa: CASSLSGDNYGYTF; CDR3nt: TGTGCCAGCAGCCTATCGGGGGATAACTATGGCTACACCTTC
abundance: NA; j_gene: TRBJ1-1; d_gene: NA; v_gene: TRBV2; CDR3aa: CASTGETNTEAFF; CDR3nt: TGTGCCAGCACGGGAGAGACGAACACTGAAGCTTTCTTT
abundance: once; j_gene: TRBJ2-3; d_gene: NA; v_gene: TRBV10-3; CDR3aa: CAISEGLLTDTQYF; CDR3nt: TGTGCCATCAGTGAGGGACTACTCACAGATACGCAGTATTTT
abundance: NA; j_gene: TRBJ2-2; d_gene: NA; v_gene: TRBV7-8; CDR3aa: CASSLRLGQNTGELFF; CDR3nt: TGTGCCAGCAGCTTAAGGTTGGGGCAGAACACCGGGGAGCTGTTTTTT
abundance: NA; j_gene: TRBJ1-2; d_gene: NA; v_gene: TRBV2; CDR3aa: CASSEQGLFNYGYTF; CDR3nt: TGTGCCAGCAGTGAACAGGGCCTATTTAACTATGGCTACACCTTC
abundance: NA; j_gene: TRBJ1-1; d_gene: NA; v_gene: TRBV29-1; CDR3aa: CSVVFGLTEAFF; CDR3nt: TGCAGCGTTGTCTTCGGCCTCACTGAAGCTTTCTTT
abundance: NA; j_gene: TRBJ1-3; d_gene: NA; v_gene: TRBV19; CDR3aa: CASSSRALSGNTIYF; CDR3nt: TGTGCCAGTAGTTCTCGGGCCCTCTCTGGAAACACCATATATTTT
abundance: NA; j_gene: TRBJ2-3; d_gene: NA; v_gene: TRBV18; CDR3aa: CASSPTLTDTQYF; CDR3nt: TGTGCCAGCTCACCAACATTAACAGATACGCAGTATTTT
abundance: NA; j_gene: TRBJ2-5; d_gene: NA; v_gene: TRBV7-8; CDR3aa: CASSLGPGAQYF; CDR3nt: TGTGCCAGCAGCTTAGGCCCCGGGGCCCAGTACTTC
abundance: NA; j_gene: TRBJ1-4; d_gene: NA; v_gene: TRBV2; CDR3aa: CASTGEPEKLFF; CDR3nt: TGTGCCAGCACAGGCGAGCCTGAAAAACTGTTTTTT
abundance: NA; j_gene: TRBJ2-3; d_gene: NA; v_gene: TRBV7-9; CDR3aa: CASSSPNDRTDTQYF; CDR3nt: TGTGCCAGCAGCAGCCCCAACGATCGCACAGATACGCAGTATTTT
abundance: NA; j_gene: TRBJ2-1; d_gene: NA; v_gene: TRBV5-1; CDR3aa: CASIEGPGDNEQFF; CDR3nt: TGCGCCAGCATCGAGGGTCCTGGAGACAATGAGCAGTTCTTC
abundance: NA; j_gene: TRBJ2-3; d_gene: TRBD2; v_gene: TRBV9; CDR3aa: CASSARPAGASTDTQYF; CDR3nt: TGTGCCAGCAGCGCGCGACCAGCGGGAGCCAGCACAGATACGCAGTATTTT
abundance: NA; j_gene: TRBJ1-5; d_gene: NA; v_gene: TRBV7-9; CDR3aa: CASSLSTGPQHF; CDR3nt: TGTGCCAGCAGCTTATCAACAGGGCCCCAGCATTTT
abundance: once; j_gene: TRBJ2-7; d_gene: TRBD1; v_gene: TRBV5-1; CDR3aa: CASALDRGLYEQYF; CDR3nt: TGCGCCAGCGCCTTGGACAGGGGCCTCTACGAGCAGTACTTC
abundance: NA; j_gene: TRBJ1-1; d_gene: NA; v_gene: TRBV25-1; CDR3aa: CASSDRGTGAFF; CDR3nt: TGTGCCAGCAGTGATCGAGGGACTGGGGCTTTCTTT